The 20 T cell receptor beta chains listed next were all sequenced from one sample in a study of neurological immune-mediated disorders. TCRdb itself ran the 5' RACE reads through MiXCR, one entry per CDR3 protein. The sample lists approximately 130,000 distinct CDR3 sequences, roughly 3.4% occurring once. The sequenced material came from PBMCs. All receptors come from a woman aged 25-40 years with multiple sclerosis.

This clonotype was detected many times. The V call is TRBV20-1, the J call TRBJ2-7; D not resolved. Germline V gives CDR1 DFQATT, CDR2 SNEGSKA (reference sequence). CDR3 length: 15 amino acids. The germline V and J ends were trimmed by 6 bases and 0 bases, with 18 bases remaining between them. CDR3 DNA: TGCAGTGCCCTAGAAAGAGGCAGGAGCTCCTACGAGCAGTACTTC. Its protein product is CSALERGRSSYEQYF.

At least ten counts were recorded for this clonotype. This chain uses TRBV2 with TRBJ1-1; no reliable D call. Trimming removed 10 bases at V and 1 base at J, with 19 bases between. CDR1 is SNHLY and CDR2 is FYNNEI in the germline V gene. This CDR3 has 15 amino acids. CDR3 in DNA: TGTGCCATTCCAGACCTTAGAGACACGAACACTGAAGCTTTCTTT. The encoded protein is CAIPDLRDTNTEAFF.

This clonotype was seen repeatedly, ten times or more. V usage is TRBV28 and J usage is TRBJ2-3; 10 bases are a match to TRBD2. Germline CDR1 and CDR2: MDHEN and SYDVKM. V was clipped by 8 bases and J by 1 base; unmatched bases: 6. This CDR3 region has 15 residues. CDR3 protein: CASSSGRGGTDTQYF. The CDR3 nucleotides are TGTGCCAGCTCTAGCGGGAGAGGTGGCACAGATACGCAGTATTTT. The variable domain in full, completed from reference TRBV28 and TRBJ2-3, reads DVKVTQSSRYLVKRTGEKVFLECVQDMDHENMFWYRQDPGLGLRLIYFSYDVKMKEKGDIPEGYSVSREKKERFSLILESASTNQTSMYLCASSSGRGGTDTQYFGPGTRLTVL.

CDR3 protein: CASSERGRNREAFF. The CDR3, as DNA: TGTGCCAGCAGTGAAAGAGGGAGGAACCGTGAAGCTTTCTTT. The chain links TRBV6-1 to TRBJ1-1, with D hard to call. Per the germline V gene, CDR1 is MNHNS and CDR2 is SASEGT. This CDR3 is 14 amino acids long. V was shortened by 2 bases and J by 7 bases, with 14 bases between the two germline ends.

Many counts were recorded for this clonotype. The chain is built from TRBV12-3 or TRBV12-4 and TRBJ1-1; no clear D. CDR3 length: 12 amino acids. Trimming stripped 6 bases from V and 7 bases from J, with 12 bases between. In DNA, the CDR3 is TGTGCCAGCAGGAGACCGCCCGGTGAAGCTTTCTTT. Its protein is CASRRPPGEAFF.

The rearrangement links TRBV7-8 to TRBJ2-7, with D perhaps being TRBD1 or TRBD2 (6 bases each). Germline CDR1 reads SGHVS; CDR2 reads FQNEAQ. The ends were cut back, 5 bases at V and 0 bases at J, with 20 bases in the middle. The CDR3 extends over 17 amino acids. For the CDR3, the DNA is TGTGCCAGCAGCCAAACCCCGGAGGGGGATCTCTCCTACGAGCAGTACTTC. Translation gives CASSQTPEGDLSYEQYF.

This clonotype appeared many times. The J gene is TRBJ2-2, the V gene TRBV20-1; D tentatively reads TRBD1 or TRBD2 (5 bases each). The CDR3 is 14 residues long. CDR1 is DFQATT and CDR2 is SNEGSKA in the germline V gene (reference sequence). V shed 2 bases and J shed 6 bases, with 13 bases lying between them. The CDR3 DNA reads as TGCAGTGCTAGACCTAGGGGACCATCCGGGGAGCTGTTTTTT. As protein: CSARPRGPSGELFF.

This clonotype was counted many times. This chain joins TRBV12-3 or TRBV12-4 and TRBJ1-1; maybe TRBD1 (5 bases). V lost 5 bases, J lost 1 base, and 11 bases lay in between. The CDR3 is made up of 14 amino acids. The CDR3 region is CASSVWGGNTEAFF. CDR3 coding DNA: TGTGCCAGCAGTGTATGGGGGGGGAACACTGAAGCTTTCTTT.

This clonotype appeared many times. The V gene is TRBV11-2, the J gene TRBJ2-3, with 7 positions matching TRBD2. Losses at the gene ends were 5 bases for V and 5 bases for J; bases not matched to a gene: 7. CDR1 SGHAT and CDR2 FQNNGV come from the germline V gene. The CDR3 runs 14 residues. CDR3 coding DNA: TGTGCCAGCAGCCCTCCGGGGAGGGGAGATACGCAGTATTTT. Residues: CASSPPGRGDTQYF.

This clonotype was found many times. This CDR3 reads CSARKREGPNEQFF. The CDR3 DNA is TGCAGTGCTAGGAAGCGGGAGGGCCCCAATGAGCAGTTCTTC. This rearrangement joins TRBV20-1 to TRBJ2-1; 10 nucleotides agree with TRBD2. CDR3 size: 14 residues. V was pared by 3 bases and J by 6 bases, with 5 bases of the junction left unmatched. Germline V gives CDR1 DFQATT, CDR2 SNEGSKA (reference sequence).

The chain combines TRBV5-1 with TRBJ2-1, with 9 bases aligning to TRBD1. V lost 4 bases to trimming and J lost 4 bases; unmatched junction nucleotides: 0. The CDR3 spans 13 residues. Germline V CDR1 and CDR2: SGHRS, YFSETQ. CDR3: CASSGTGYNEQFF. The CDR3, as DNA: TGCGCCAGCAGCGGGACAGGGTACAATGAGCAGTTCTTC.

This clonotype was detected many times. The chain carries TRBV5-1 and TRBJ2-1, with TRBD2 matching over 13 bases. CDR3 size: 17 residues. After removal of 2 bases from V and 1 base from J, the junction contained 3 bases not matched to a gene. Germline CDR1 SGHRS, CDR2 YFSETQ. The CDR3 is CASSLTSGGASYNEQFF. The DNA of the CDR3 is TGCGCCAGCAGCTTAACTAGCGGGGGGGCTTCCTACAATGAGCAGTTCTTC. Supplemented by reference TRBV5-1 and TRBJ2-1, the full variable domain reads KAGVTQTPRYLIKTRGQQVTLSCSPISGHRSVSWYQQTPGQGLQFLFEYFSETQRNKGNFPGRFSGRQFSNSRSEMNVSTLELGDSALYLCASSLTSGGASYNEQFFGPGTRLTVL.

This clonotype was seen ten or more times. This rearrangement joins TRBV20-1 to TRBJ2-1; a weak D match, TRBD2 (6 bases). Looked up from germline, CDR1 is DFQATT and CDR2 is SNEGSKA (reference sequence). Trimming removed 4 bases from V and 5 bases from J, with 15 bases in between. The CDR3 length is 14 residues. The CDR3 DNA is TGCAGTGCTATTCCGGGACTTATGAACAATGAGCAGTTCTTC. Translating it yields CSAIPGLMNNEQFF.

Many counts were recorded for this clonotype. The CDR3 is CASSDPREQETQYF. CDR3 sequence (DNA): TGCGCCAGCAGTGACCCACGGGAGCAAGAGACCCAGTACTTC. The chain couples TRBV10-1 to TRBJ2-5; D is perhaps TRBD2 (6 bases). The CDR3 is made up of 14 amino acids. Trimming left V 3 bases short and J 2 bases short, with 10 bases between. Germline CDR1 WNHNN, CDR2 SYGVQD (reference sequence).

This clonotype was recorded at least ten times. The gene calls are TRBV5-6 and TRBJ1-3; TRBD1 matches 8 bases. CDR1 is SGHDT and CDR2 is YYEEEE in the germline V gene. Germline trimming cut 3 bases from V and 4 bases from J; bases unmatched to any gene: 12. The CDR3 has 17 residues. DNA for the CDR3: TGTGCCAGCAGCTCCCTCGGGCCTGGGACAGGAGGAAACACCATATATTTT. Protein product: CASSSLGPGTGGNTIYF.

About this clonotype itself: A junction end diverges from the germline sequence, so it may reflect a read error. The chain is built from TRBV7-2 and TRBJ1-6; D might be TRBD1 (5 bases). The CDR3 extends over 13 amino acids. CDR1 and CDR2 (germline): SGHTA, FQGNSA. CDR3 sequence (DNA): TGTGCCAGCAGCCTAGACAGAGGTTCACCCCTCAACTTT. This sequence encodes CASSLDRGSPLNF.

This clonotype has just a few counts. V usage is TRBV11-2 and J usage is TRBJ1-4; 7 bases match TRBD1. The germline gives CDR1 SGHAT, CDR2 FQNNGV. With 5 bases clipped from V and 0 bases from J, the junction kept 12 bases outside the gene matches. The CDR3 runs 18 residues. CDR3 nucleotides: TGTGCCAGCAGCCTTGGGACAGTGGATATTGCAACTAATGAAAAACTGTTTTTT. Translating gives CASSLGTVDIATNEKLFF.

This clonotype was counted ten times or more. J is TRBJ1-4 and V is TRBV20-1; no definite D call. Germline lookup yields CDR1 DFQATT and CDR2 SNEGSKA (reference sequence). The V gene lost 2 bases and the J gene lost 5 bases, with 9 bases spanning the gap. The CDR3 length is 13 residues. CDR3 in amino acids: CSARQDKNEKLFF. The CDR3 DNA follows: TGCAGTGCTAGACAGGATAAGAATGAAAAACTGTTTTTT.

This chain links TRBV6-6 with TRBJ2-5; possible D gene TRBD2, 6 bases. CDR1 and CDR2 (germline): MNHNY, SVGAGI (reference sequence). The CDR3 spans 14 residues. The V end was cut by 4 bases, the J end by 4 bases, with 13 bases between. The CDR3 loop is CASSSQGLGETQYF. The CDR3 DNA follows: TGTGCCAGCAGTTCCCAGGGACTTGGAGAGACCCAGTACTTC.

This clonotype has a count of ten or more. The J gene is TRBJ2-1, the V gene TRBV20-1; D not resolved. V was shortened by 3 bases and J by 5 bases, with 8 bases between the two germline ends. The CDR3 has 12 amino acids. Germline loops: CDR1 DFQATT, CDR2 SNEGSKA (reference sequence). CDR3 nucleotide sequence: TGCAGTGCTAGCGAATCCCACAATGAGCAGTTCTTC. It encodes CSASESHNEQFF.